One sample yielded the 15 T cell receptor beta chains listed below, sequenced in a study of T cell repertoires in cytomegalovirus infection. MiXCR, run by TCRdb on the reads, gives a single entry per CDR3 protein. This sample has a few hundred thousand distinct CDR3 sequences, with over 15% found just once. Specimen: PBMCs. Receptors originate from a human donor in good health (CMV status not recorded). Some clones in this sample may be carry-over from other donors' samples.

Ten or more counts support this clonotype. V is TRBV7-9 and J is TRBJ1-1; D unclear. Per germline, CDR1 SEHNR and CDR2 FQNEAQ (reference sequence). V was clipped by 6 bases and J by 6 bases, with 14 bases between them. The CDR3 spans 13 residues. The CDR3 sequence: CASSPDMRAEAFF. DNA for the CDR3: TGTGCCAGCAGTCCGGATATGAGGGCTGAAGCTTTCTTT.

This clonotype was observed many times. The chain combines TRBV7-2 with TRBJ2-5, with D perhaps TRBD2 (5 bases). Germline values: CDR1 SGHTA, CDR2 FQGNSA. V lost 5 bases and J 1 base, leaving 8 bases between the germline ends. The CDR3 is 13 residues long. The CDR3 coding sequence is TGTGCCAGCAGCCAGCGGCTCCAAGAGACCCAGTACTTC. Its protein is CASSQRLQETQYF.

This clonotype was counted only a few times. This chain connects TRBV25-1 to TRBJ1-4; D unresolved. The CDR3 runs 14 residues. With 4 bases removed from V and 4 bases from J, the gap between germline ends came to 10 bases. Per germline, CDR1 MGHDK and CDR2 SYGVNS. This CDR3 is CASSASGFNEKLFF. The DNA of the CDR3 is TGTGCCAGCAGTGCGTCAGGATTTAATGAAAAACTGTTTTTT. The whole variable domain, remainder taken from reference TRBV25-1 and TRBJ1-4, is EADIYQTPRYLVIGTGKKITLECSQTMGHDKMYWYQQDPGMELHLIHYSYGVNSTEKGDLSSESTVSRIRTEHFPLTLESARPSHTSQYLCASSASGFNEKLFFGSGTQLSVL.

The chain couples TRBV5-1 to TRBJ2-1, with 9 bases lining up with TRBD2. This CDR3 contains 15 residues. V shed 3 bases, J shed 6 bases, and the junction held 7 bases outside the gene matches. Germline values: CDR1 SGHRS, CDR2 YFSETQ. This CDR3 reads CASSYSGGYVNEQFF. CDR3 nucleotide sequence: TGCGCCAGCAGCTATAGCGGGGGATATGTCAATGAGCAGTTCTTC.

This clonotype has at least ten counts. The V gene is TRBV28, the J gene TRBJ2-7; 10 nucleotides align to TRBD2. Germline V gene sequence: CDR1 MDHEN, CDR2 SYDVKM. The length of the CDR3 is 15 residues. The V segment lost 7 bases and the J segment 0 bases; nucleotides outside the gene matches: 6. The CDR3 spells CASNALAGASYEQYF. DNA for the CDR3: TGTGCCAGCAACGCTCTAGCGGGGGCCTCCTACGAGCAGTACTTC.

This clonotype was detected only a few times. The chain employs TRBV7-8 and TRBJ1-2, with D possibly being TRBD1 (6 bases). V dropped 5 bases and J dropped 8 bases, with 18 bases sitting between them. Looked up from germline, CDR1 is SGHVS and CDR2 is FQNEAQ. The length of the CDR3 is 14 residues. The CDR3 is CASSQHRVSDGYTF. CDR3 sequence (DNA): TGTGCCAGCAGCCAGCACAGGGTTTCAGACGGCTACACCTTC.

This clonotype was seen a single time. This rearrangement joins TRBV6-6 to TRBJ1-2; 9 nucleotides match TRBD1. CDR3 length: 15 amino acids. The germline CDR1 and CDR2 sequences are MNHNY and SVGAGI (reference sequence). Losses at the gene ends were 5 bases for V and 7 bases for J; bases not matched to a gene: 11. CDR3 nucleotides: TGTGCCAGCAGTCAGGGACAGGGAAGGCTAAGTGGCTACACCTTC. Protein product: CASSQGQGRLSGYTF.

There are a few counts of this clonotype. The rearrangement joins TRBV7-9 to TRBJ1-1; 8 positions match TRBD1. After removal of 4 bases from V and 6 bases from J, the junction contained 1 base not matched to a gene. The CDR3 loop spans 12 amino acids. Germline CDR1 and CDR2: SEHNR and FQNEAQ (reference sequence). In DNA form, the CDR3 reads TGTGCCAGCAGCTCACAGGGGGCTGAAGCTTTCTTT. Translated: CASSSQGAEAFF. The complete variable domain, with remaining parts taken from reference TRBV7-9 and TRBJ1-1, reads DTGVSQNPRHKITKRGQNVTFRCDPISEHNRLYWYRQTLGQGPEFLTYFQNEAQLEKSRLLSDRFSAERPKGSFSTLEIQRTEQGDSAMYLCASSSQGAEAFFGQGTRLTVV.

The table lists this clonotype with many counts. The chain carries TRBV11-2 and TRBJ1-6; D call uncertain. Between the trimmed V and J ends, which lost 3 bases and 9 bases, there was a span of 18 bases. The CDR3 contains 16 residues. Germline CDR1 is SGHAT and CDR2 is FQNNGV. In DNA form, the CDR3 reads TGTGCCAGCAGCTTTGCGGGGTTGGGATCGGGTTCACCCCTCCACTTT. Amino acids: CASSFAGLGSGSPLHF.

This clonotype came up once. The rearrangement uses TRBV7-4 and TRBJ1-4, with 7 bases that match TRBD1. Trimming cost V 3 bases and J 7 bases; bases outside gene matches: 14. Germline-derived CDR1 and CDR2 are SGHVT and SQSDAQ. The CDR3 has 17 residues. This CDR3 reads CASSFSRDSPHGEKLFF. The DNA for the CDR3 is TGTGCCAGCAGCTTCTCCCGGGACAGTCCTCACGGTGAAAAACTGTTTTTT. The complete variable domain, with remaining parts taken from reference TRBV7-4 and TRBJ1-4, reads GAGVSQSPRYKVAKRGRDVALRCDSISGHVTLYWYRQTLGQGSEVLTYSQSDAQRDKSGRPSGRFSAERPERSVSTLKIQRTEQGDSAVYLCASSFSRDSPHGEKLFFGSGTQLSVL.

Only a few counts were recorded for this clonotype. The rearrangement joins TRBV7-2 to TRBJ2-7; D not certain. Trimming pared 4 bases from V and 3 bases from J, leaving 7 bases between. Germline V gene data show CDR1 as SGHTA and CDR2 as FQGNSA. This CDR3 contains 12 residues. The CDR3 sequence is CASSSIGYEQYF. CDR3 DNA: TGTGCCAGCAGCTCTATCGGCTACGAGCAGTACTTC.

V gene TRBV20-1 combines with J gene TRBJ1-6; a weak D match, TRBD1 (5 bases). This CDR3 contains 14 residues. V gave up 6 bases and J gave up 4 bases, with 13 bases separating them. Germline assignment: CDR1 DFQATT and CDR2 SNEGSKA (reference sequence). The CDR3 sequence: CSARRGGYNSPLHF. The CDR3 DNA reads TGCAGTGCAAGAAGGGGAGGTTATAATTCACCCCTCCACTTT.

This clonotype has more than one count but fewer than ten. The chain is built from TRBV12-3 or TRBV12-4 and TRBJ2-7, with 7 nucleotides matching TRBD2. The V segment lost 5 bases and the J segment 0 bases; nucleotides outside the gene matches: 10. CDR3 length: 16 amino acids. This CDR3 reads CASSLPGGTFSYEQYF. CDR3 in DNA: TGTGCCAGCAGTCTTCCGGGAGGAACGTTCTCCTACGAGCAGTACTTC.

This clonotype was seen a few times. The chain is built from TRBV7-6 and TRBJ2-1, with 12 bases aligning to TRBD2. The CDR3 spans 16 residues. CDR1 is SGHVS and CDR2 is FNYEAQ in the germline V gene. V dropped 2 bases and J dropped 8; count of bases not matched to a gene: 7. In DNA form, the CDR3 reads TGTGCCAGCAGCTTATCGGGACTAGCGGGTTGGGATGAGCAGTTCTTC. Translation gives CASSLSGLAGWDEQFF.

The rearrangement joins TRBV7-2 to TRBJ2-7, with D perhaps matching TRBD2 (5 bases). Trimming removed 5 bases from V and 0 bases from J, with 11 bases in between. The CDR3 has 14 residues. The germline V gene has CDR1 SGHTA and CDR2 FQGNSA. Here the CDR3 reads CASSPGLSSYEQYF. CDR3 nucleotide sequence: TGTGCCAGCAGCCCGGGATTAAGCTCCTACGAGCAGTACTTC.